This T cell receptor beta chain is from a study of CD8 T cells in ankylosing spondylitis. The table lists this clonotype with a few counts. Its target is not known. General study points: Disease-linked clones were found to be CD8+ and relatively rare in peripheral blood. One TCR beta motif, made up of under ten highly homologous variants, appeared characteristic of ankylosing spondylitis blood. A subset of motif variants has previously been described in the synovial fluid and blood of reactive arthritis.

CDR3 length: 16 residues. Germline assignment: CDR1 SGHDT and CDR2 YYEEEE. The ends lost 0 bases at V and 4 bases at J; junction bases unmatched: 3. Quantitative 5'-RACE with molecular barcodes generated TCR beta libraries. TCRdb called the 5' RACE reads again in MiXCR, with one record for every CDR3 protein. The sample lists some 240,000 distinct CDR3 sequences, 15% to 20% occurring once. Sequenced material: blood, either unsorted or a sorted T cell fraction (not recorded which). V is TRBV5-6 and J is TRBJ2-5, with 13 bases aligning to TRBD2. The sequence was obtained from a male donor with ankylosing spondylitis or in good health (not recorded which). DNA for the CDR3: TGTGCCAGCAGCTTGGCCTGGACTAGCGGGAGAGAGACCCAGTACTTC. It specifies CASSLAWTSGRETQYF.